The next 25 T cell receptor beta chains were all read from a single sample in a study of CD8 T cells in ankylosing spondylitis. TCRdb reprocessed the 5' RACE reads via MiXCR and lists one record per CDR3 protein. Of approximately 300,000 distinct CDR3 sequences listed, around 19% were seen once; the top ten hold roughly 8%. What was sequenced was blood, either unsorted or a sorted T cell fraction (not recorded which). The receptors were sampled from a male donor with ankylosing spondylitis or in good health (not recorded which).

The chain uses TRBV27 and TRBJ1-5; D is possibly TRBD1 (6 bases). Germline V gene sequence: CDR1 MNHEY, CDR2 SMNVEV (reference sequence). Trimming took off 3 bases at V and 0 bases at J, with 12 bases between the two ends. The CDR3 is made up of 16 amino acids. CDR3 region: CASSLSRGSSNQPQHF. The CDR3 nucleotides are TGTGCCAGCAGTTTGTCCAGGGGCAGTAGCAATCAGCCCCAGCATTTT.

This clonotype appeared a few times. The gene calls are TRBV6-2 or TRBV6-3 and TRBJ1-2, with a possible D match to TRBD1 (5 bases). CDR3 length equals 12 residues. The V gene lost 6 bases and the J gene lost 3 bases, with 8 bases spanning the gap. Germline V gives CDR1 MNHEY, CDR2 SVGEGT. The CDR3 coding sequence is TGTGCCAGCAGGACAGCCGACTATGGCTACACCTTC. It translates to CASRTADYGYTF.

This clonotype showed up just a few times. V gene TRBV6-1 combines with J gene TRBJ1-3; 7 bases line up with TRBD1. This CDR3 has 14 residues. J was trimmed by 3 bases and V by 6 bases; bases with no gene match: 5. The V gene's germline CDR1 is MNHNS and CDR2 SASEGT. The DNA of the CDR3 is TGTGCCAGCAGCCGAGGACAGGATGGAAACACCATATATTTT. Encoded protein: CASSRGQDGNTIYF.

This chain connects TRBV4-1 to TRBJ1-3, with D perhaps TRBD1 (6 bases). CDR3 length: 13 amino acids. Trimming cost V 3 bases and J 8 bases, with 11 bases left between them. CDR1 and CDR2 (germline): MGHRA, YSYEKL. CDR3 DNA sequence: TGCGCCAGCAGCCACGCAGGGGCAGACACCATATATTTT. Residues: CASSHAGADTIYF.

This clonotype was seen many times. The chain combines TRBV9 with TRBJ2-5; weak D call: TRBD1 (6 bases). The germline CDR1 and CDR2 sequences are SGDLS and YYNGEE. Trimming took 4 bases from V and 2 from J, leaving 12 bases between them. This CDR3 is 14 amino acids long. CDR3 amino acids: CASSTGHQQETQYF. CDR3 in DNA: TGTGCCAGCAGCACGGGACACCAACAAGAGACCCAGTACTTC.

The table lists this clonotype with a few counts. The V call is TRBV6-1, the J call TRBJ2-1; 9 nucleotides agree with TRBD2. Germline values: CDR1 MNHNS, CDR2 SASEGT. The CDR3 contains 16 residues. The junction had 14 bases not matched to a gene; V was cut back by 6 bases and J by 8 bases. CDR3 sequence (DNA): TGTGCCAGCAGCTCAGCGGGGGGCCTCCGCAGGGATGAGCAGTTCTTC. It codes for CASSSAGGLRRDEQFF.

This clonotype was counted a few times. V and J are TRBV7-9 and TRBJ2-3; D ambiguous. In germline, CDR1 is SEHNR, CDR2 FQNEAQ (reference sequence). V was trimmed by 4 bases and J by 0 bases, leaving 8 bases between them. The length of the CDR3 is 14 residues. CDR3 in amino acids: CASSSSRSTDTQYF. CDR3 DNA: TGTGCCAGCAGCTCGAGCAGGAGCACAGATACGCAGTATTTT.

This chain connects TRBV28 to TRBJ2-2; no clear D gene. The CDR3 length is 14 residues. Germline loops: CDR1 MDHEN, CDR2 SYDVKM. With 7 bases removed from V and 5 bases from J, the gap between germline ends came to 14 bases. CDR3 residues: CASNGQAETGELFF. The DNA for the CDR3 is TGTGCCAGCAATGGGCAGGCCGAAACCGGGGAGCTGTTTTTT. The full variable domain, with the rest looked up from reference TRBV28 and TRBJ2-2, is DVKVTQSSRYLVKRTGEKVFLECVQDMDHENMFWYRQDPGLGLRLIYFSYDVKMKEKGDIPEGYSVSREKKERFSLILESASTNQTSMYLCASNGQAETGELFFGEGSRLTVL.

The rearrangement joins TRBV19 to TRBJ1-3; D is possibly TRBD1 (5 bases). CDR1 LNHDA and CDR2 SQIVND come from the germline V gene (reference sequence). V was shortened by 4 bases and J by 1 base, with 8 bases between the two germline ends. This CDR3 is 14 amino acids long. The CDR3 coding sequence is TGTGCCAGTAGTACTCAGGGTTCTGGAAACACCATATATTTT. This encodes CASSTQGSGNTIYF.

This clonotype was observed at least ten times. This chain joins TRBV6-1 and TRBJ1-1; D gene unclear. CDR1 is MNHNS and CDR2 is SASEGT in the germline V gene. The CDR3 is 16 amino acids. The V gene lost 6 bases and the J gene lost 0 bases, with 17 bases spanning the gap. The CDR3 sequence: CASRHHWGNMNTEAFF. CDR3 in DNA: TGTGCCAGCAGACACCATTGGGGTAACATGAACACTGAAGCTTTCTTT.

The sample holds a few counts of this clonotype. J is TRBJ2-5 and V is TRBV20-1; D is perhaps TRBD2 (6 bases). V lost 2 bases and J 5 bases, leaving 12 bases between the germline ends. The CDR3 extends over 13 amino acids. Looked up from germline, CDR1 is DFQATT and CDR2 is SNEGSKA (reference sequence). The DNA of the CDR3 is TGCAGTGCTAGATCGGGGGTGATTGAGACCCAGTACTTC. It specifies CSARSGVIETQYF.

The chain is built from TRBV20-1 and TRBJ2-3; D is perhaps TRBD1 or TRBD2 (5 bases each). This CDR3 has 16 amino acids. V lost 2 bases, J lost 4 bases, and 19 bases lay in between. The V gene's germline CDR1 is DFQATT and CDR2 SNEGSKA (reference sequence). CDR3 nucleotides: TGCAGTGCTAGACTCTTCTGGACGAGGGGCGCAGATACGCAGTATTTT. It yields the protein CSARLFWTRGADTQYF.

This clonotype was detected ten times or more. V is TRBV5-6 and J is TRBJ1-2; 8 bases line up with TRBD1. This CDR3 has 15 residues. Germline V CDR1 and CDR2: SGHDT, YYEEEE. V dropped 4 bases and J dropped 3; count of bases not matched to a gene: 8. DNA of the CDR3: TGTGCCAGCAGCCCCGACAGGGGACGTGACTATGGCTACACCTTC. Amino acids: CASSPDRGRDYGYTF.

This clonotype has more than one count but fewer than ten. The chain recombines TRBV20-1 with TRBJ2-5; 7 nucleotides match TRBD2. V was clipped by 2 bases and J by 6 bases; unmatched bases: 12. The CDR3 is 15 residues long. From germline, CDR1 is DFQATT and CDR2 SNEGSKA (reference sequence). The CDR3 loop reads CSARTAGVSGKTQYF. The CDR3 region has the DNA TGCAGTGCTAGAACTGCGGGGGTCTCAGGGAAGACCCAGTACTTC.

The rearrangement links TRBV20-1 to TRBJ2-7; TRBD2 aligns across 8 bases. CDR3 length: 15 residues. V shed 1 base, J shed 3 bases, and the junction held 8 bases outside the gene matches. CDR1 and CDR2 (germline): DFQATT, SNEGSKA (reference sequence). The CDR3 bases are TGCAGTGCTAGAGGGACGGGGGGGCCGGACTACGAGCAGTACGTC. Protein: CSARGTGGPDYEQYV.

This chain uses TRBV5-1 with TRBJ2-3; 15 nucleotides agree with TRBD2. V was pared by 3 bases and J by 3 bases, with 2 bases of the junction left unmatched. The CDR3 spans 16 residues. CDR1 is SGHRS and CDR2 is YFSETQ in the germline V gene. CDR3 DNA: TGCGCCAGCAGCTGGGGGACTAGCGGGGGGACAGATACGCAGTATTTT. Protein: CASSWGTSGGTDTQYF.

This clonotype has only a few counts. The CDR3 region is CASSLLSSYNEQFF. The DNA for the CDR3 is TGTGCCAGCAGTTTATTGAGCTCCTACAATGAGCAGTTCTTC. The V call is TRBV27, the J call TRBJ2-1; D uncertain. CDR3 length: 14 residues. Germline CDR1 is MNHEY and CDR2 is SMNVEV (reference sequence). The germline V and J ends were trimmed by 1 base and 0 bases, with 4 bases remaining between them.

In its sample, this clonotype was seen a few times. The chain links TRBV3-1 to TRBJ2-1; TRBD2 agrees at 11 bases. Germline V gene sequence: CDR1 LGHDT, CDR2 YNNKEL (reference sequence). There are 17 residues in the CDR3. V gave up 2 bases and J gave up 3 bases; unmatched junction bases: 6. The CDR3 DNA sequence: TGTGCCAGCAGCCAATACGTAGCGGGGGGGCGCTACAATGAGCAGTTCTTC. It encodes CASSQYVAGGRYNEQFF.

The chain combines TRBV20-1 with TRBJ2-3, with TRBD2 matching over 8 bases. Germline loops: CDR1 DFQATT, CDR2 SNEGSKA (reference sequence). The J segment lost 3 bases and the V segment lost 0 bases, leaving 5 bases of the junction unmatched. This CDR3 is 15 amino acids long. This CDR3 is CSARDAREATDTQYF. Here the CDR3 DNA reads TGCAGTGCTAGAGATGCGCGGGAGGCAACAGATACGCAGTATTTT.

This clonotype was recorded only once. This rearrangement joins TRBV18 to TRBJ1-6; TRBD1 matches at 8 bases. Losses at the gene ends were 4 bases for V and 7 bases for J; bases not matched to a gene: 9. Germline V gives CDR1 KGHSH, CDR2 LQKENI. This CDR3 comprises 16 residues. The CDR3 loop is CASSRSTGVDNSPLHF. The DNA of the CDR3 is TGTGCCAGCTCACGTTCGACAGGGGTTGACAATTCACCCCTCCACTTT.

V gene TRBV20-1 combines with J gene TRBJ2-7; 12 nucleotides line up with TRBD2. CDR3 length: 17 amino acids. V lost 0 bases and J lost 0; bases outside the gene matches: 6. Germline assignment: CDR1 DFQATT and CDR2 SNEGSKA (reference sequence). This CDR3 is CSARDPLAGGPSYEQYV. The CDR3 nucleotides read TGCAGTGCTAGAGATCCCCTAGCGGGAGGGCCCTCCTACGAGCAGTACGTC.

The J gene is TRBJ1-1, the V gene TRBV7-3; D may be TRBD1 (6 bases). V lost 5 bases and J 8 bases, leaving 18 bases between the germline ends. Germline V gives CDR1 SGHTA, CDR2 FQGTGA. This CDR3 has 14 residues. For the CDR3, the DNA is TGTGCCAGCAGCCCCGGGACAAGTCTGGCCGAAGCTTTCTTT. Translation: CASSPGTSLAEAFF.

This clonotype has at least ten counts. The chain couples TRBV12-3 or TRBV12-4 to TRBJ2-1; 10 nucleotides agree with TRBD2. The CDR3 is 15 amino acids. The V gene end was trimmed by 6 bases and the J gene end by 5 bases; junction bases not matched to a gene: 7. The CDR3 region has the DNA TGTGCCAGCAGCCGCCGAGCGGGAGGGAACAATGAGCAGTTCTTC. Translating gives CASSRRAGGNNEQFF.

This clonotype showed up just a few times. The chain recombines TRBV6-1 with TRBJ2-3, with TRBD2 matching 9 bases. Germline loops: CDR1 MNHNS, CDR2 SASEGT. The J segment lost 1 base and the V segment lost 2 bases, leaving 4 bases of the junction unmatched. CDR3 length: 16 amino acids. CDR3 in DNA: TGTGCCAGCAGTGAACCGACTAGCGGACGCACAGATACGCAGTATTTT. Its translation is CASSEPTSGRTDTQYF.

CDR3 DNA sequence: TGTGCCAGCAGCTACGTGGGACAATTGGGGGAAAAACTGTTTTTT. This gives the protein CASSYVGQLGEKLFF. V and J are TRBV7-2 and TRBJ1-4, with a tentative D call TRBD1 (6 bases). Trimming left V 4 bases short and J 8 bases short, with 17 bases between. Germline-derived CDR1 and CDR2 are SGHTA and FQGNSA. The CDR3 is 15 residues long.